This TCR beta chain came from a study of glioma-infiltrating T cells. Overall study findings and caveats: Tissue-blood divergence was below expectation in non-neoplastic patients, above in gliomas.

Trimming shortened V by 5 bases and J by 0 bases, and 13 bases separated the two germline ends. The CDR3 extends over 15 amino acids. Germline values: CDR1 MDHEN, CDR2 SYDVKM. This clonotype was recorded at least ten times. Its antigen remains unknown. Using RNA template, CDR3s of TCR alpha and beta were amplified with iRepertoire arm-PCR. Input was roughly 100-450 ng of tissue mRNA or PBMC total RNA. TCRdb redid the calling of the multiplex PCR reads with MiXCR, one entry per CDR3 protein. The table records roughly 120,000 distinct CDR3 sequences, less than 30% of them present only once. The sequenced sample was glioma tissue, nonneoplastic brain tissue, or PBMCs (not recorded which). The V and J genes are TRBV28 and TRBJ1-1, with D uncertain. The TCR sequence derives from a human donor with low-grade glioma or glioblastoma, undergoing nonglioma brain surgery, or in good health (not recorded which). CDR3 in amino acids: CASSIRRIMNTEAFF. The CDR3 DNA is TGTGCCAGCAGTATTAGACGGATCATGAACACTGAAGCTTTCTTT.